The T cell receptor beta chain under discussion was sequenced for a study of T cell responses to AZD1222 COVID-19 vaccine. Findings and limits, study-wide: White British donors predominated, females outnumbered males, and clonal diversity was possibly underestimated. The repertoires were collected only after the peak T cell response.

Repertoires were generated with immunoSEQ multiplex PCR, while TCRdb's copy carries only in-frame clones and drops some. The sample includes about 180,000 clones, 85% to 95% of them seen just once. In germline, CDR1 is SNHLY, CDR2 FYNNEI. The CDR3 runs to 16 residues. Germline trimming cut 4 bases from V and 3 bases from J; bases unmatched to any gene: 4. In the case of this clone: Its antigen is still unknown.

V gene TRBV2 combines with J gene TRBJ1-4; 11 bases map to TRBD1. Sequences were derived from peripheral blood, sampled 28 days after the second dose of the MenACWY control vaccine. This receptor was taken from an adult who received the MenACWY meningococcal vaccine as a control. DNA of the CDR3: TGTGCCAGCAGTGGGACAGGGGGCGCGGCTAATGAAAAACTGTTTTTT. This codes for CASSGTGGAANEKLFF.